The 31 T cell receptor beta chains presented below share a single source sample, sequenced in a study of T-cell reconstitution after alpha-beta-depleted transplantation in children. Unique molecular identifiers were used in preparing the TCRbeta library. A single record per CDR3 protein comes from TCRdb applying MiXCR to the PCR reads. The table has 250,000 to 300,000 distinct CDR3 sequences, 11% seen once; the top ten hold around 24%. The sample here was peripheral blood, taken 180 days after TCRalphabeta/CD19-depleted stem cell transplant. These receptors came from a male patient aged 2-9 years who had a stem cell transplant for chronic granulomatous disease, so the T cells may come from the graft donor.

The chain employs TRBV4-2 and TRBJ2-7; 8 nucleotides line up with TRBD2. CDR1 and CDR2 (germline): LGHNA, YNFKEQ. The V segment lost 3 bases and the J segment 6 bases; nucleotides outside the gene matches: 4. The CDR3 length is 13 residues. This CDR3 is CASSQGLVCEQYF. For the CDR3, the DNA is TGTGCCAGCAGCCAGGGACTAGTCTGCGAGCAGTACTTC.

At least ten counts were recorded for this clonotype. This chain joins TRBV20-1 and TRBJ2-7; 9 bases line up with TRBD1. The CDR3 sequence is 15 residues long. V was clipped by 1 base and J by 3 bases; unmatched bases: 7. The germline V gene has CDR1 DFQATT and CDR2 SNEGSKA (reference sequence). CDR3: CSARGSGTGNYEQYF. The CDR3 nucleotides are TGCAGTGCTAGAGGTTCCGGGACAGGGAACTACGAGCAGTACTTC.

This clonotype was found many times. This chain uses TRBV7-2 with TRBJ2-7; 11 nucleotides agree with TRBD2. The CDR3 runs to 15 residues. V dropped 4 bases and J dropped 7; count of bases not matched to a gene: 9. The V gene's germline CDR1 is SGHTA and CDR2 FQGNSA. CDR3 nucleotide sequence: TGTGCCAGCAGCTCGGATAGCGGGGGGGCCTTTGAGCAGTACTTC. Translating gives CASSSDSGGAFEQYF.

This clonotype was picked up many times. The chain links TRBV25-1 to TRBJ2-2, with D uncertain. This CDR3 comprises 13 residues. Germline CDR1 MGHDK, CDR2 SYGVNS. V was pared by 1 base and J by 6 bases, with 6 bases between. In DNA, the CDR3 is TGTGCCAGCAGTGAATGGGTCCCCGGGGAGCTGTTTTTT. Protein: CASSEWVPGELFF.

This clonotype showed up many times. The chain combines TRBV5-1 with TRBJ2-1; 13 bases are a match to TRBD2. Germline lookup yields CDR1 SGHRS and CDR2 YFSETQ. The J segment lost 5 bases and the V segment lost 1 base, leaving 9 bases of the junction unmatched. There are 18 residues in the CDR3. CDR3 DNA sequence: TGCGCCAGCAGCTTGTTTCTAACCGGGACTAGCGGGGACAATGAGCAGTTCTTC. Amino acids: CASSLFLTGTSGDNEQFF.

The V call is TRBV2, the J call TRBJ2-1, with 13 bases matching TRBD2. The CDR3 totals 18 residues. Germline loops: CDR1 SNHLY, CDR2 FYNNEI. J gave up 0 bases and V 8 bases, and 10 bases lay outside the gene matches. For the CDR3, the DNA is TGTGCCAGCTGTTCGGGACTAGCGGGAACTTACTCCTACAATGAGCAGTTCTTC. Amino acids: CASCSGLAGTYSYNEQFF.

This clonotype was observed at least ten times. J is TRBJ2-2 and V is TRBV6-1; D ambiguous. The CDR3 length is 16 residues. The V end was cut by 8 bases, the J end by 1 base, with 17 bases between. Germline V gene data show CDR1 as MNHNS and CDR2 as SASEGT. The CDR3 bases are TGTGCCAGCTCGAACATTTGGCGGTGGAACACCGGGGAGCTGTTTTTT. This sequence encodes CASSNIWRWNTGELFF.

This clonotype was seen repeatedly, ten times or more. The chain links TRBV9 to TRBJ2-2; TRBD2 matches at 13 bases. After removal of 4 bases from V and 1 base from J, the junction contained 7 bases not matched to a gene. The CDR3 covers 18 residues. Germline CDR1 is SGDLS and CDR2 is YYNGEE. CDR3 loop: CASSTRTSGGLNTGELFF. The CDR3, as DNA: TGTGCCAGCAGCACTCGGACTAGCGGGGGCCTGAACACCGGGGAGCTGTTTTTT.

This clonotype was counted at least ten times. This chain links TRBV6-5 with TRBJ2-2; TRBD2 might be the D (5 bases). The CDR3 runs 16 residues. Germline V gene lookup returns CDR1 MNHEY and CDR2 SVGAGI. V was clipped by 0 bases and J by 4 bases, with 12 bases between them. The CDR3 protein is CASSYSVTTSTGELFF. As DNA, the CDR3 is TGTGCCAGCAGTTACTCCGTGACTACATCCACCGGGGAGCTGTTTTTT.

This clonotype was counted ten times or more. This sequence joins TRBV7-2 and TRBJ1-2; TRBD1 matches 8 bases. This CDR3 has 16 residues. Per the germline V gene, CDR1 is SGHTA and CDR2 is FQGNSA. J lost 7 bases, V lost 2 bases, and 12 bases had no gene match. CDR3 sequence reads: CASSLRLVDRAFGYTF. The CDR3 DNA reads as TGTGCCAGCAGCTTAAGGCTAGTGGACAGGGCGTTTGGCTACACCTTC.

This clonotype was recorded at least ten times. The chain carries TRBV5-5 and TRBJ2-5, with TRBD2 identical over 8 bases. The germline V gene encodes CDR1 SGHKS and CDR2 YYEKEE (reference sequence). This CDR3 region has 15 residues. The ends lost 4 bases at V and 4 bases at J; junction bases unmatched: 9. The CDR3 here is CASSLTPRGVETQYF. The CDR3 nucleotides are TGTGCCAGCAGCCTCACTCCGCGGGGGGTAGAGACCCAGTACTTC.

Ten or more counts support this clonotype. The chain uses TRBV4-3 and TRBJ2-7, with no clear D. V shed 0 bases and J shed 11 bases, with 14 bases lying between them. Germline-derived CDR1 and CDR2 are LGHNA and YSLEER. The CDR3 is made up of 13 amino acids. In DNA, the CDR3 is TGCGCCAGCAGCCAAGAACCCTACAAGTTAGAGTACTTC. Its translation is CASSQEPYKLEYF.

This clonotype appeared many times. The J gene is TRBJ1-1, the V gene TRBV7-8; D is perhaps TRBD1 (5 bases). CDR3 length: 14 amino acids. Germline CDR1 SGHVS, CDR2 FQNEAQ. The V end was cut by 2 bases, the J end by 4 bases, with 11 bases between. DNA for the CDR3: TGTGCCAGCAGCTTACATCAGGGACGCACTGAAGCTTTCTTT. It yields the protein CASSLHQGRTEAFF.

This clonotype was detected many times. The CDR3 nucleotides read TGCAGTGCTAGTCACTCGTACTACGAGCAGTACTTC. Protein: CSASHSYYEQYF. This chain links TRBV20-1 with TRBJ2-7; no firm D call. Per germline, CDR1 DFQATT and CDR2 SNEGSKA (reference sequence). V shed 3 bases and J shed 3 bases, with 9 bases lying between them. CDR3 length equals 12 residues.

In this sample, this clonotype turned up many times. In DNA, the CDR3 is TGTGCCAGCAGCCCGCCCTTAGACTACGAGCAGTACTTC. Amino acids: CASSPPLDYEQYF. The chain combines TRBV7-9 with TRBJ2-7; D remains ambiguous. V was shortened by 5 bases and J by 3 bases, with 11 bases between the two germline ends. The germline V gene encodes CDR1 SEHNR and CDR2 FQNEAQ (reference sequence). The CDR3 totals 13 residues. Drawing the rest from reference TRBV7-9 and TRBJ2-7, the complete variable domain is DTGVSQNPRHKITKRGQNVTFRCDPISEHNRLYWYRQTLGQGPEFLTYFQNEAQLEKSRLLSDRFSAERPKGSFSTLEIQRTEQGDSAMYLCASSPPLDYEQYFGPGTRLTVT.

In its sample, this clonotype was seen once. With a much larger clone just one base away, this may be a read error. The chain employs TRBV5-1 and TRBJ2-1; a weak D match, TRBD2 (8 bases). The CDR3 totals 16 residues. Per germline, CDR1 SGHRS and CDR2 YFSETQ. In DNA, the CDR3 is TGCGCCGGCAGCCGGGGGGGAGGGGGCACCTACAATGAGCAGTTCTTC. It codes for CAGSRGGGGTYNEQFF.

This clonotype was seen at least ten times. V and J are TRBV3-1 and TRBJ2-7; 8 nucleotides agree with TRBD2. The CDR3 runs to 17 residues. The V segment lost 3 bases and the J segment 5 bases; nucleotides outside the gene matches: 15. The V gene's germline CDR1 is LGHDT and CDR2 YNNKEL (reference sequence). CDR3 loop: CASSQTPPGLGLHEQYF. DNA for the CDR3: TGTGCCAGCAGCCAGACCCCTCCGGGACTAGGGCTCCACGAGCAGTACTTC.

This clonotype was counted a single time. This could be a read error, since a much larger clone is one nucleotide away. The chain has TRBV20-1 and TRBJ2-7, with 7 bases that match TRBD2. The J segment lost 5 bases and the V segment lost 5 bases, leaving 24 bases of the junction unmatched. This CDR3 spans 18 amino acids. Germline lookup yields CDR1 DFQATT and CDR2 SNEGSKA (reference sequence). CDR3 DNA sequence: TGCAGTGCTCGGCCCGTCGATAGCGGGCTCATCCCCATCCACGAGCAGTACTTC. It translates to CSARPVDSGLIPIHEQYF.

J is TRBJ2-7 and V is TRBV4-2; 8 bases line up with TRBD1. J gave up 6 bases and V 2 bases, and 6 bases lay outside the gene matches. Germline V CDR1 and CDR2: LGHNA, YNFKEQ. The CDR3 consists of 14 residues. The CDR3 sequence: CASSQSDRVGEQYF. The CDR3 bases are TGTGCCAGCAGCCAATCGGACAGGGTTGGCGAGCAGTACTTC.

This clonotype was seen ten or more times. The CDR3 region is CASSVAGGGAMGGYTF. The CDR3 DNA follows: TGTGCCAGCAGCGTAGCTGGAGGGGGCGCAATGGGAGGCTACACCTTC. The chain has TRBV9 and TRBJ1-2; 7 nucleotides match TRBD1. V dropped 0 bases and J dropped 8; count of bases not matched to a gene: 13. Germline V CDR1 and CDR2: SGDLS, YYNGEE. This CDR3 has 16 residues.

This clonotype was seen repeatedly, ten times or more. This CDR3 is CSARPGGTGELFF. CDR3 DNA: TGCAGTGCCCGCCCAGGGGGAACCGGGGAGCTGTTTTTT. The chain employs TRBV20-1 and TRBJ2-2, with 7 bases aligning to TRBD1. V was clipped by 6 bases and J by 5 bases; unmatched bases: 6. The V gene's germline CDR1 is DFQATT and CDR2 SNEGSKA (reference sequence). This CDR3 spans 13 amino acids.

This clonotype occurred many times. J is TRBJ2-3 and V is TRBV7-8, with TRBD2 identical over 8 bases. Germline V gene sequence: CDR1 SGHVS, CDR2 FQNEAQ. CDR3 length equals 14 residues. V lost 4 bases, J lost 2 bases, and 2 bases stayed unmatched. The CDR3 DNA reads TGTGCCAGCAGCTCTAGCGGGCCCACAGATACGCAGTATTTT. This translates into CASSSSGPTDTQYF.

This clonotype appeared many times. This sequence joins TRBV6-5 and TRBJ2-7, with D possibly being TRBD1 or TRBD2 (6 bases each). Per the germline V gene, CDR1 is MNHEY and CDR2 is SVGAGI. Trimming cost V 8 bases and J 6 bases, with 20 bases left between them. The CDR3 length is 14 residues. The CDR3 is CASLTGLSGGEQYF. In DNA form, the CDR3 reads TGTGCCAGCCTTACAGGGCTTAGCGGCGGCGAGCAGTACTTC.

This rearrangement joins TRBV7-4 to TRBJ2-6, with 8 nucleotides matching TRBD1. Germline CDR1 is SGHVT and CDR2 is SQSDAQ. The ends lost 5 bases at V and 0 bases at J; junction bases unmatched: 6. The CDR3 covers 17 residues. CDR3 nucleotides: TGTGCCAGCAGCCGGGACAGGCTCAGCTCTGGGGCCAACGTCCTGACTTTC. It yields the protein CASSRDRLSSGANVLTF.

This clonotype appeared many times. The rearrangement uses TRBV20-1 and TRBJ2-7; TRBD2 aligns across 14 bases. The trim removed 3 bases at V and 1 base at J, leaving 11 bases unmatched. This CDR3 has 18 amino acids. The germline V gene has CDR1 DFQATT and CDR2 SNEGSKA (reference sequence). CDR3 in DNA: TGCAGTGCTAGGAAGGGACTAGCGGGAGTATGGTGGTCCTACGAGCAGTACTTC. It codes for CSARKGLAGVWWSYEQYF.

Points on this clonotype: The CDR3 ends on some other residue instead of the conserved phenylalanine or tryptophan, so this is likely a read error. The V call is TRBV12-3 or TRBV12-4, the J call TRBJ2-5, with D unclear. Trimming cost V 3 bases and J 4 bases, with 3 bases left between them. This CDR3 comprises 11 residues. Here the CDR3 reads CASSLRETQYL. In DNA form, the CDR3 reads TGTGCCAGCAGTTTGAGAGAGACCCAGTACCTC.

The chain joins TRBV4-2 to TRBJ2-6, with D tentatively TRBD1 (6 bases). The length of the CDR3 is 19 residues. V shed 8 bases and J shed 4 bases, with 27 bases lying between them. CDR1 is LGHNA and CDR2 is YNFKEQ in the germline V gene. The CDR3 bases are TGTGCCAGCGGCCCCGGACAGCTCAGACTCTCCTCCGGGGCCAACGTCCTGACTTTC. This encodes CASGPGQLRLSSGANVLTF.

This clonotype was detected many times. This chain connects TRBV9 to TRBJ2-1; D is undetermined. The CDR3 is made up of 16 amino acids. V lost 0 bases and J 2 bases, leaving 12 bases between the germline ends. The germline V gene encodes CDR1 SGDLS and CDR2 YYNGEE. The CDR3 loop is CASSVAPTVTYNEQFF. CDR3 DNA: TGTGCCAGCAGCGTAGCTCCCACGGTAACCTACAATGAGCAGTTCTTC.

This clonotype was seen at least ten times. This chain uses TRBV6-6 with TRBJ2-5, with unresolved D. The germline V gene encodes CDR1 MNHNY and CDR2 SVGAGI (reference sequence). This CDR3 has 12 residues. V dropped 0 bases and J dropped 4 bases, with 3 bases sitting between them. CDR3 protein: CASSYSRETQYF. The CDR3 region has the DNA TGTGCCAGCAGTTACTCGAGAGAGACCCAGTACTTC.

This clonotype was counted ten times or more. The chain links TRBV4-3 to TRBJ2-1; 10 bases fit TRBD2. The CDR3 spans 16 residues. Germline values: CDR1 LGHNA, CDR2 YSLEER. V was pared by 3 bases and J by 2 bases, with 4 bases of the junction left unmatched. CDR3 bases: TGCGCCAGCAGCCACATCCTAGCGGGAGCCTACAATGAGCAGTTCTTC. Translation gives CASSHILAGAYNEQFF.

This clonotype was found many times. V is TRBV7-2 and J is TRBJ2-4, with 11 bases fitting TRBD1. Germline V gives CDR1 SGHTA, CDR2 FQGNSA. CDR3 length: 15 amino acids. V lost 3 bases and J lost 8; bases outside the gene matches: 6. The CDR3 reads CASSLDRGRRDIQYF. Here the CDR3 DNA reads TGTGCCAGCAGCTTGGACAGGGGGCGAAGGGACATTCAGTACTTC.